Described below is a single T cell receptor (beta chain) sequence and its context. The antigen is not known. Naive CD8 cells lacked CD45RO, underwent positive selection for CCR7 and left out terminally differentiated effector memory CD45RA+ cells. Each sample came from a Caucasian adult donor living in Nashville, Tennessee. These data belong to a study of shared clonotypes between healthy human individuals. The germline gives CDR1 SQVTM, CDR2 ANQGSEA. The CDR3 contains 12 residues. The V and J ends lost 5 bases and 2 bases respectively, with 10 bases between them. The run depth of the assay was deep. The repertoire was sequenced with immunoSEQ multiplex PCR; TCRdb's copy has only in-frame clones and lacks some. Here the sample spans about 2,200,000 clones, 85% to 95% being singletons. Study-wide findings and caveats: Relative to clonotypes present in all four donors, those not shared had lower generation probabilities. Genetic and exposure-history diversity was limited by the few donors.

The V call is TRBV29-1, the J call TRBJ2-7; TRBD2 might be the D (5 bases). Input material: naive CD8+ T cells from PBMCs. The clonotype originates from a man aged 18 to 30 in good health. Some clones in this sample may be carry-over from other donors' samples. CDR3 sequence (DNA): TGCAGCGTTTGGACTCTCACCTACGAGCAGTACTTC. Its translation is CSVWTLTYEQYF.